The sequence of this T cell receptor (beta chain) was determined in a study of regulatory T cells in long-lasting Graves disease. Study details: The study enrolled newly diagnosed Graves' patients on antithyroid drugs under 3 months.

Looked up from germline, CDR1 is MNHEY and CDR2 is SMNVEV (reference sequence). The germline V and J ends were trimmed by 0 bases and 7 bases, with 7 bases remaining between them. There are 13 residues in the CDR3. In building TCR beta libraries, iRepertoire HTBI primers were used together with Arm-PCR of CDR3 regions. TCRdb recomputed calls from the multiplex PCR reads with MiXCR, one row per CDR3 protein. The sample records 500,000 or so distinct CDR3 sequences, approximately 16% being singletons. Time point here: newly diagnosed GD, antithyroid drugs for less than 3 months. PBMC RNA served as the TCR library source. Separately, the same data were catalogued under a study of T cells in Graves' hyperthyroidism and ophthalmopathy.

The rearrangement joins TRBV27 to TRBJ1-5; D call uncertain. This sequence originates from a woman aged 35-65 years with Graves disease. The sequenced sample was peripheral blood mononuclear cells (PBMCs), obtained at new diagnosis, from a patient treated with antithyroid drugs. Here the CDR3 DNA reads TGTGCCAGCAGTTTATCGCCGGGACAGCCCCAGCATTTT. Its protein product is CASSLSPGQPQHF.